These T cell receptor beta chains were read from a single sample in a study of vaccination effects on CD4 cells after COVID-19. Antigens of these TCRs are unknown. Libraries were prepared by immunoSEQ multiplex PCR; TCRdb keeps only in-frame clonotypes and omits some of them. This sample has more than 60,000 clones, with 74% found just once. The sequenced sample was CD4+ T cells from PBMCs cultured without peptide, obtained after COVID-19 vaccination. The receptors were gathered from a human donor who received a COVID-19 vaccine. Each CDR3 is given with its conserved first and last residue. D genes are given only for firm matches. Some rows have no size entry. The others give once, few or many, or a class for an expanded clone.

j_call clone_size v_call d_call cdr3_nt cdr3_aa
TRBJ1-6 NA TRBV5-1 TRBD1 TGCGCCAGCAGCTTTACCGGGACAGGCAATTCACCCCTCCACTTT CASSFTGTGNSPLHF
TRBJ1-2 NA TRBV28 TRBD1 TGTGCCAGCAGTTTATTACCCGACAGGGTTCCTAACTATGGCTACACCTTC CASSLLPDRVPNYGYTF
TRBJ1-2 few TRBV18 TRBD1 TGTGCCAGCTCACCTCCGGGACAGGGTACCTATGGCTACACCTTC CASSPPGQGTYGYTF
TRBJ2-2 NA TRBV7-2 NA TGTGCCAGCAGCTTAATGGGTCCTTTAACCGGGGAGCTGTTTTTT CASSLMGPLTGELFF
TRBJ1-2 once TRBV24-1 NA TGTGCCACCAGTGATCCGGCGGTTGGCTACACCTTC CATSDPAVGYTF
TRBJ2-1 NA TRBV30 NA TGTGCCTGGAGCCCTTTTGGGGTGGGGCAGTTCTTC CAWSPFGVGQFF
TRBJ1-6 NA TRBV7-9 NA TGTGCCAGCAGCTCCCTGGGGTCACCCCTCCACTTT CASSSLGSPLHF
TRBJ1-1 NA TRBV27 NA TGTGCCAGCAGTCCCGCTGGGGGCACTGAAGCTTTCTTT CASSPAGGTEAFF
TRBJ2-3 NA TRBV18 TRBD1 TGTGCCAGCTCATCCGGACAGGAGAGCACAGATACGCAGTATTTT CASSSGQESTDTQYF
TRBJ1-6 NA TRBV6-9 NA TGTGCCAGCAGTTATGGGCAGGGGACTGATTCACCCCTCCACTTT CASSYGQGTDSPLHF